What follows is one T cell receptor beta chain and its context. The source of the sample is a study of cytomegalovirus exposure and HLA in healthy donors. CDR3 length: 14 amino acids. In germline, CDR1 is MNHEY, CDR2 SVGAGI. The V and J ends lost 5 bases and 5 bases respectively, with 15 bases between them. The PCR made use of 60 Vbeta and 13 Jbeta primers. Sequencing used immunoSEQ multiplex PCR; TCRdb keeps in-frame clones, though not all of them. The data hold under 200,000 clones, with 65% to 90% observed a single time. The chain is built from TRBV6-5 and TRBJ1-2; D is possibly TRBD1 (6 bases). What was sequenced was PBMCs. This sequence was found in a woman under 30 in good health and CMV-seronegative. The CDR3 reads CASSPGGATYGYTF. The CDR3 DNA reads TGTGCCAGCAGTCCGGGGGGCGCCACTTATGGCTACACCTTC.